This TCR beta chain was profiled in a study of radiation and T cells in renal cell carcinoma. V lost 2 bases and J lost 6; bases outside the gene matches: 5. The CDR3 has 15 amino acids. Germline CDR1 SGHRS, CDR2 YFSETQ. Worth noting for this clone: Its specificity is not known.

Sequencing used immunoSEQ multiplex PCR; TCRdb keeps in-frame clones, though not all of them. Counted here are 110,000 to 150,000 clones, about 88% occurring once; the ten biggest clones make up 9.5% to 15%. Time point of the sample: baseline pretreatment blood. Regarding treatment: 15 Gy SBRT to primary tumor, nephrectomy 4 weeks later. Points from the study as a whole: Top tumor clonotypes rose in blood 2 weeks post-radiation, then contracted. No pretreatment tumor biopsies were available for baseline clonotypes.

The input for sequencing was blood, taken from a patient whose treatment included radiotherapy and nephrectomy. V gene TRBV5-1 combines with J gene TRBJ2-1, with 10 bases matching TRBD2. This clonotype was obtained from a woman aged 45-65 years with renal cell carcinoma. The CDR3 DNA sequence: TGCGCCAGCAGCTTAGCGGGGGGGCTCCTCAATGAGCAGTTCTTC. This translates into CASSLAGGLLNEQFF.